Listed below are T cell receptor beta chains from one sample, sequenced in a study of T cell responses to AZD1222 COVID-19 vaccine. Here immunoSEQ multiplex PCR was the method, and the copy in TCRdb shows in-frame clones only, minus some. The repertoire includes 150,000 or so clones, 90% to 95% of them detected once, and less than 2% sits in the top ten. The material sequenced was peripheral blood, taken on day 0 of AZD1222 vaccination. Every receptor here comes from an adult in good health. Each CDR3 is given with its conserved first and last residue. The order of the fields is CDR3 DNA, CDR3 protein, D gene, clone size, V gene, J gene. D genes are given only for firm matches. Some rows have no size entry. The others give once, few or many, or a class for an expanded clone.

DNA: TGCGCCAGCAGCTTGGAGGGTGCGGGTTACGAGCAGTACTTC
CDR3: CASSLEGAGYEQYF
D: -
size: few
V: TRBV5-1
J: TRBJ2-7

DNA: TGTGCCAGCAGTTACCCCGGGAGGGAAGAGACCCAGTACTTC
CDR3: CASSYPGREETQYF
D: TRBD2
size: -
V: TRBV6-5
J: TRBJ2-5

DNA: TGCGCCAGCAGCTTGATGGGGGGCTACGAGCAGTACTTC
CDR3: CASSLMGGYEQYF
D: -
size: once
V: TRBV5-1
J: TRBJ2-7

DNA: TGTGCCAGCAGCCAAAGTCTAGCGGGGGGCAGGATCTACGAGCAGTACTTC
CDR3: CASSQSLAGGRIYEQYF
D: TRBD2
size: -
V: TRBV14
J: TRBJ2-7

DNA: TGTGCCAGCAGCTTAAACGGGGGGGCTGGCACCGGGGAGCTGTTTTTT
CDR3: CASSLNGGAGTGELFF
D: TRBD2
size: -
V: TRBV7-3
J: TRBJ2-2

DNA: TGCGCCAGCAGCCCTGGACCGCTGGCGAACACTGAAGCTTTCTTT
CDR3: CASSPGPLANTEAFF
D: -
size: -
V: TRBV5-1
J: TRBJ1-1

DNA: TGCGCCAGCAGCTTTGGACAGGCGAACACCGGGGAGCTGTTTTTT
CDR3: CASSFGQANTGELFF
D: TRBD1
size: -
V: TRBV5-1
J: TRBJ2-2

DNA: TGTGCCAGCAGCTTCGCAGGGATGAACACCGGGGAGCTGTTTTTT
CDR3: CASSFAGMNTGELFF
D: -
size: -
V: TRBV5-5
J: TRBJ2-2

DNA: TGTGCCAGCAGCAAAGGTCTAGCGGGATTCCCTTACGAGCAGTACTTC
CDR3: CASSKGLAGFPYEQYF
D: -
size: medium-sized
V: TRBV21-1
J: TRBJ2-7

DNA: TGTGCCAGCCCACCCTACGAGCAGTACTTC
CDR3: CASPPYEQYF
D: -
size: -
V: TRBV9
J: TRBJ2-7

DNA: TGTGCCAGCAGCTTAGGACGGAGTAACACTGAAGCTTTCTTT
CDR3: CASSLGRSNTEAFF
D: -
size: -
V: TRBV11-2
J: TRBJ1-1

DNA: TGTGCCACCAGCCCGGACAGGGGGAATCAGCCCCAGCATTTT
CDR3: CATSPDRGNQPQHF
D: TRBD1
size: once
V: TRBV15
J: TRBJ1-5

DNA: TGTGCCAGCAGCTATTCGGAGCGCTACACCTTC
CDR3: CASSYSERYTF
D: -
size: -
V: TRBV7-9
J: TRBJ1-2

DNA: TGTGCCTGGAGTGGGACGAGCCCTGAAGCTTTCTTT
CDR3: CAWSGTSPEAFF
D: -
size: -
V: TRBV30
J: TRBJ1-1

DNA: TGTGCCAGCTCACCTACCTCCGGGACAACTAACTATGGCTACACCTTC
CDR3: CASSPTSGTTNYGYTF
D: -
size: -
V: TRBV18
J: TRBJ1-2

DNA: TGCGCCAGCAGCCAAGAATCGAGTGGGGCAAACATTCAGTACTTC
CDR3: CASSQESSGANIQYF
D: -
size: -
V: TRBV4-1
J: TRBJ2-4

DNA: TGTGCCAGCAGCCCGGGACAGACTAACTATGGCTACACCTTC
CDR3: CASSPGQTNYGYTF
D: TRBD1
size: -
V: TRBV7-9
J: TRBJ1-2

DNA: TGTGCCAGCAGTGATATCGGTGGGCCGAGCTCCTACAATGAGCAGTTCTTC
CDR3: CASSDIGGPSSYNEQFF
D: -
size: -
V: TRBV2
J: TRBJ2-1

DNA: TGTGCCAGCAGCCAATTACAGGGGAGTGCCTCCTACAATGAGCAGTTCTTC
CDR3: CASSQLQGSASYNEQFF
D: TRBD1
size: -
V: TRBV3-1/TRBV3-2
J: TRBJ2-1

DNA: TGTGCCAGTAGTATTTCCGTAGCGCCCTACAATGAGCAGTTCTTC
CDR3: CASSISVAPYNEQFF
D: -
size: -
V: TRBV19
J: TRBJ2-1

DNA: TGTGCCAGCAGTTACTCCGGGGTGGGCTCTGGAAACACCATATATTTT
CDR3: CASSYSGVGSGNTIYF
D: -
size: -
V: TRBV6-5
J: TRBJ1-3

DNA: TGTGCCAGCAGCCACCCAAAGATAGAAGCTAACTATGGCTACACCTTC
CDR3: CASSHPKIEANYGYTF
D: -
size: once
V: TRBV4-2
J: TRBJ1-2

DNA: TGTGCCAGCAGCGTAGGGGACTCTGCCTCCTACGAGCAGTACTTC
CDR3: CASSVGDSASYEQYF
D: -
size: few
V: TRBV9
J: TRBJ2-7

DNA: TGTGCCAGCACCGGGAGGACACCCAACTATGGCTACACCTTC
CDR3: CASTGRTPNYGYTF
D: -
size: -
V: TRBV25-1
J: TRBJ1-2

DNA: TGTGCCAGCAGCTTGGACAGGGATAGGGGCTACACCTTC
CDR3: CASSLDRDRGYTF
D: -
size: -
V: TRBV5-4
J: TRBJ1-2

DNA: TGTGCCACCAGTGATTCGGGACTAGCCGCCAATGAGCAGTTCTTC
CDR3: CATSDSGLAANEQFF
D: TRBD2
size: -
V: TRBV24-1
J: TRBJ2-1

DNA: TGTGCCAGCAGTTTAGGGGGGACAGGGGTCGATGGCTACACCTTC
CDR3: CASSLGGTGVDGYTF
D: TRBD1
size: -
V: TRBV28
J: TRBJ1-2

DNA: TGTGCCAGCAGTTTCAACAGTCAAGAGACCCAGTACTTC
CDR3: CASSFNSQETQYF
D: -
size: few
V: TRBV12-3/TRBV12-4
J: TRBJ2-5

DNA: TGTGCCAGCAGTTACTCTGGGAGGGGTCCGGGAAACACCATATATTTT
CDR3: CASSYSGRGPGNTIYF
D: -
size: -
V: TRBV6-5
J: TRBJ1-3

DNA: TGTGCCATCAGTGAAAGGGGGCAAGATGGCTACACCTTC
CDR3: CAISERGQDGYTF
D: TRBD1
size: -
V: TRBV10-3
J: TRBJ1-2

DNA: TGTGCCAGCAGCCCTGGGACTAGCGGGAGTTGGGGCACAGATACGCAGTATTTT
CDR3: CASSPGTSGSWGTDTQYF
D: TRBD2
size: -
V: TRBV7-9
J: TRBJ2-3

DNA: TGCAGTGCTAGTGAGGCCGCCTCTAATGAAAAACTGTTTTTT
CDR3: CSASEAASNEKLFF
D: -
size: -
V: TRBV20-1
J: TRBJ1-4

DNA: TGTGCCAGTAGTATTAGTACGTACAGAGAGTCCTACGAGCAGTACTTC
CDR3: CASSISTYRESYEQYF
D: -
size: -
V: TRBV19
J: TRBJ2-7

DNA: TGTGCCAGCAGCCCCCGGGCTAGCGGGGGGGCCGACAATGAGCAGTTCTTC
CDR3: CASSPRASGGADNEQFF
D: TRBD2
size: -
V: TRBV7-8
J: TRBJ2-1

DNA: TGCGCCAGCAATGACAGGGGTAATGAGCAGTTCTTC
CDR3: CASNDRGNEQFF
D: TRBD1
size: -
V: TRBV5-1
J: TRBJ2-1

DNA: TGTGCCAGCTCACGTAGACAGGGGTGGGAGACCCAGTACTTC
CDR3: CASSRRQGWETQYF
D: TRBD1
size: -
V: TRBV18
J: TRBJ2-5

DNA: TGTGCCAGCAGTGAAGCGGGCAGTAATTCACCCCTCCACTTT
CDR3: CASSEAGSNSPLHF
D: -
size: once
V: TRBV6-1
J: TRBJ1-6

DNA: TGTGCCAGCAGCGCGGGGGACTCCCGGAGGATGGGGGAGACCCAGTACTTC
CDR3: CASSAGDSRRMGETQYF
D: -
size: once
V: TRBV9
J: TRBJ2-5

DNA: TGCGCCAGCAGCCAAGATACGGCTAGCGGGGGTCTGAGCACAGATACGCAGTATTTT
CDR3: CASSQDTASGGLSTDTQYF
D: TRBD2
size: -
V: TRBV4-1
J: TRBJ2-3

DNA: TGTGCCAGCAGCGCCGGGCCAGGAACCCTTCAGACCCAGTACTTC
CDR3: CASSAGPGTLQTQYF
D: -
size: once
V: TRBV7-3
J: TRBJ2-5

DNA: TGTGCCAGCATCATCCCTAGGGACAGAGACTATGGCTACACCTTC
CDR3: CASIIPRDRDYGYTF
D: TRBD1
size: -
V: TRBV2
J: TRBJ1-2

DNA: TGCGCCAGCAGCCTCCCTTCGGGACAGGGGGCGAGGGTCGGGGAGCTGTTTTTT
CDR3: CASSLPSGQGARVGELFF
D: TRBD1
size: -
V: TRBV5-1
J: TRBJ2-2

DNA: TGCGCCAGCAGGGTACAAGAGACCCAGTACTTC
CDR3: CASRVQETQYF
D: -
size: -
V: TRBV5-1
J: TRBJ2-5

DNA: TGTGCCAGCAGGGCCGCGGCGAGCTACGAGCAGTACTTC
CDR3: CASRAAASYEQYF
D: -
size: -
V: TRBV11-2
J: TRBJ2-7

DNA: TGTGCCAGCAGCTTAATCGGACAGGGGCTTGGCTACACCTTC
CDR3: CASSLIGQGLGYTF
D: TRBD1
size: few
V: TRBV7-9
J: TRBJ1-2

DNA: TGTGCCAGCAGTCATACCCAGATGAGCGGCACTGAAGCTTTCTTT
CDR3: CASSHTQMSGTEAFF
D: -
size: -
V: TRBV27
J: TRBJ1-1

DNA: TGTGCCAGCACCCCAGGGAAGGGGGCGAGGGATGAAAAACTGTTTTTT
CDR3: CASTPGKGARDEKLFF
D: -
size: -
V: TRBV21-1
J: TRBJ1-4

DNA: TGTGCCAGCAGTGACCCCCAGGGGGCCCTCTCCTACGAGCAGTACTTC
CDR3: CASSDPQGALSYEQYF
D: TRBD1
size: -
V: TRBV6-1
J: TRBJ2-7

DNA: TGTGCCAGCAGTGGGCGGGGGACAGCTAACTATGGCTACACCTTC
CDR3: CASSGRGTANYGYTF
D: TRBD1
size: -
V: TRBV9
J: TRBJ1-2

DNA: TGTGCCAGCAGCGGCGGGCCCGATGAAAAACTGTTTTTT
CDR3: CASSGGPDEKLFF
D: -
size: -
V: TRBV5-4
J: TRBJ1-4

DNA: TGTGCCAGCAGCCTGGAGGGAGGGGACACTGAAGCTTTCTTT
CDR3: CASSLEGGDTEAFF
D: -
size: -
V: TRBV21-1
J: TRBJ1-1

DNA: TGTGCCAGCAGTGAACGTCGGGCAGGGGGTGGGGGCACTGAAGCTTTCTTT
CDR3: CASSERRAGGGGTEAFF
D: TRBD1
size: -
V: TRBV2
J: TRBJ1-1

DNA: TGCGCCAGCAGCACGGGACAGGGCGCCTACGAGCAGTACTTC
CDR3: CASSTGQGAYEQYF
D: TRBD1
size: -
V: TRBV5-1
J: TRBJ2-7

DNA: TGTGCCAGCAGCTTAACCCCGGGACAGGGCTACTACGAGCAGTACTTC
CDR3: CASSLTPGQGYYEQYF
D: TRBD1
size: -
V: TRBV7-2
J: TRBJ2-7

DNA: TGTGCCACCAGAACCTCTGGCGGGGGAGGGGCCTACGAGCAGTACTTC
CDR3: CATRTSGGGGAYEQYF
D: TRBD2
size: -
V: TRBV24-1
J: TRBJ2-7

DNA: TGTGCCAGCAGGGTCCAGCGCGAGGGTGCCGGGGAGCTGTTTTTT
CDR3: CASRVQREGAGELFF
D: -
size: -
V: TRBV5-4
J: TRBJ2-2

DNA: TGTGCCAGCAGTGTAAGGGACAGGTTCTATAATTCACCCCTCCACTTT
CDR3: CASSVRDRFYNSPLHF
D: TRBD1
size: -
V: TRBV6-1
J: TRBJ1-6

DNA: TGTGCCAGCAGCCCCTGGGGGAGCACCGGGGAGCTGTTTTTT
CDR3: CASSPWGSTGELFF
D: -
size: -
V: TRBV14
J: TRBJ2-2

DNA: TGTGCCAGCAGCCACCGGGACAGGGGGCAGTTCTTC
CDR3: CASSHRDRGQFF
D: TRBD1
size: -
V: TRBV5-6
J: TRBJ2-1